This TCR beta chain stems from a study of human T cells and chemical hapten exposure. Looking at the study overall: The sensitizing agent was 2% DPC, placed on about 2 cm by about 2 cm of upper inner arm skin. Predominantly women, the patients had alopecia areata, totalis or universalis.

CDR1 and CDR2 (germline): LNHDA, SQIVND (reference sequence). V was pared by 5 bases and J by 5 bases, with 13 bases between. The CDR3 length is 14 residues. Sample time point: patch test 2, 6 weeks after DPC sensitization. Documented treatment: therapeutic diphenylcyclopropenone sensitization with weekly scalp DPC. At least ten counts were recorded for this clonotype. Library preparation tagged each individual cDNA molecule with a unique molecular identifier. TCRdb processed the RACE reads anew with MiXCR; each CDR3 protein has one entry. The sample has some 81,000 distinct CDR3 sequences, 11% seen once.

The rearrangement joins TRBV19 to TRBJ1-5; D call uncertain. The material sequenced was whole blood, taken in connection with sensitization to the hapten diphenylcyclopropenone (DPC). The TCR originated in a young man with alopecia areata. Some clones in this sample may be carry-over from other donors' samples. This chain's CDR3 is CASSALQLDQPQHF. CDR3 sequence (DNA): TGTGCCAGTAGTGCCTTACAGCTAGATCAGCCCCAGCATTTT.